The entry that follows covers one T cell receptor (beta chain) sequence. The germline V gene encodes CDR1 GTSNPN and CDR2 SVGIG (reference sequence). The CDR3 sequence is 14 residues long. The sample is drawn from a study of blood T cell repertoires in COVID-19. Study background: Collection of acute and convalescent COVID-19 samples took place in the United States, Italy and Spain. T cells, B-cell-depleted T cells, or PBMCs supplied cDNA or gDNA.

Methods used by the authors: Amplifying reference gene primers gave estimates of nucleated cell counts. The method was immunoSEQ multiplex PCR; TCRdb's version includes in-frame clones alone and lacks a portion of them. V, J and clone size derive from that table, while D and trimming were established from the DNA sequence. The sample has 250,000 to 300,000 clones, more than 70% seen once. Specimen: peripheral blood. The chain links TRBV30 to TRBJ1-1; D is possibly TRBD1 (6 bases). The receptor was isolated from a man at least 80 years old with acute or convalescent COVID-19. CDR3 loop: CGLDRPRRNTEAFF. For the CDR3, the DNA is TGTGGTTTAGACAGGCCCCGTCGGAACACTGAAGCTTTCTTT.